The 28 T cell receptor beta chains reported below all come from one sample, sequenced in a study of blood T cells in healthy people across ages (dated by TCRdb to the mid-2010s). The library was built by means of 5' RACE. These reads were obtained on an Illumina HiSeq 2500. A second 7 to 11 cycle PCR used a sample-barcoded 5' primer and a J-beta primer mix. TCRdb reworked the public reads: Q25 trimming with fastp, MiXCR clone assembly, productive beta chains retained. Each CDR3 protein appears once, grouped with its most common genes and DNA. Counted in this sample were hundreds of thousands of distinct CDR3 sequences; about 55% of them appeared once. The ten largest clonotypes hold approximately 40% of the sample. The sequencing input was blood. Source of these receptors: a man older than 75 in good health.

J is TRBJ2-3 and V is TRBV20-1, with D unclear. Germline loops: CDR1 DFQATT, CDR2 SNEGSKA (reference sequence). V was clipped by 1 base and J by 14 bases, with 22 bases between them. The CDR3 totals 14 residues. This CDR3 is CSARGSYPHGYAYF. The CDR3 DNA follows: TGCAGTGCTAGAGGCTCTTATCCGCACGGATACGCGTATTTT.

The V call is TRBV7-2, the J call TRBJ2-3, with 7 bases identical to TRBD2. The V and J ends lost 5 bases and 3 bases, in that order; junction bases with no gene match: 5. In germline, CDR1 is SGHTA, CDR2 FQGNSA. The CDR3 runs to 14 residues. CDR3 bases: TGTGCCAGCAGCGTAGTGCGGGGGACAGATACGCAGTATTTT. Residues: CASSVVRGTDTQYF.

The rearrangement links TRBV20-1 to TRBJ2-5; D gene ambiguous. The germline V and J ends were trimmed by 2 bases and 4 bases, with 14 bases remaining between them. This CDR3 has 14 amino acids. Germline V lookup: CDR1 DFQATT, CDR2 SNEGSKA (reference sequence). CDR3: CSARPGAGIETQYF. CDR3 nucleotide sequence: TGCAGTGCTAGACCCGGTGCTGGTATAGAGACCCAGTACTTC.

DNA for the CDR3: TGTGCTAGTGGTACCTTCCCCCGGGACGACTACGAGCAGTACTTC. It specifies CASGTFPRDDYEQYF. The chain carries TRBV12-5 and TRBJ2-7, with D perhaps TRBD1 or TRBD2 (5 bases each). The CDR3 loop spans 15 amino acids. Trimming took off 5 bases at V and 3 bases at J, with 17 bases between the two ends. Per germline, CDR1 LGHNT and CDR2 FRNRAP. The full variable domain, rest sourced from reference TRBV12-5 and TRBJ2-7, is DARVTQTPRHKVTEMGQEVTMRCQPILGHNTVFWYRQTMMQGLELLAYFRNRAPLDDSGMPKDRFSAEMPDATLATLKIQPSEPRDSAVYFCASGTFPRDDYEQYFGPGTRLTVT.

This rearrangement joins TRBV12-3 or TRBV12-4 to TRBJ2-6, with 12 nucleotides matching TRBD1. The CDR3 has 17 residues. V shed 6 bases and J 3 bases; nucleotides not matched to a gene: 6. CDR3 coding DNA: TGTGCCAGCAGATGGGGACAGGGGGCCTATGGGGCCAACGTCCTGACTTTC. Its translation: CASRWGQGAYGANVLTF.

This clonotype was picked up a small number of times. This rearrangement joins TRBV7-2 to TRBJ1-5; no definite D call. The V gene's germline CDR1 is SGHTA and CDR2 FQGNSA. There are 12 residues in the CDR3. V was trimmed by 8 bases and J by 9 bases, leaving 14 bases between them. For the CDR3, the DNA is TGTGCCAGCGGGAGCCCACTCGGGCCCCAGCATTTT. Its protein is CASGSPLGPQHF.

Only a few counts were recorded for this clonotype. The rearrangement joins TRBV6-5 to TRBJ1-2; 7 bases are shared with TRBD1. The germline CDR1 and CDR2 sequences are MNHEY and SVGAGI. The CDR3 is made up of 15 amino acids. Germline trimming cut 6 bases from V and 2 bases from J; bases unmatched to any gene: 9. CDR3 loop: CASRNSGGLNYGYTF. The DNA of the CDR3 is TGTGCCAGCAGGAACTCAGGGGGATTAAACTATGGCTACACCTTC.

This clonotype showed up just a few times. This chain connects TRBV5-1 to TRBJ2-7; 10 bases line up with TRBD2. V gave up 4 bases and J gave up 3 bases; unmatched junction bases: 4. Germline assignment: CDR1 SGHRS and CDR2 YFSETQ. This CDR3 is 14 amino acids long. The CDR3 bases are TGCGCCAGCAGCCCCGGGACTAGCGTCTACGAGCAGTACTTC. Encoded protein: CASSPGTSVYEQYF.

V gene TRBV2 combines with J gene TRBJ2-4; a weak D match, TRBD1 (6 bases). Germline CDR1 SNHLY, CDR2 FYNNEI. V lost 3 bases, J lost 8 bases, and 14 bases lay in between. This CDR3 region has 14 residues. The CDR3 coding sequence is TGTGCCAGCAGTGACAGGGGCCTTGGGGACATTCAGTACTTC. It is translated as CASSDRGLGDIQYF.

The chain links TRBV10-3 to TRBJ2-7, with 10 bases lining up with TRBD2. The DNA end favors TRBJ2-5, so the J call may be wrong. There are 15 residues in the CDR3. CDR1 and CDR2 from the germline V gene are ENHRY and SYGVKD. The CDR3 protein is CAISEGGLAQETQYF. The CDR3 DNA reads TGTGCCATCAGTGAGGGGGGACTAGCGCAAGAGACCCAGTACTTC.

In this sample, this clonotype turned up a few times. The chain combines TRBV4-1 with TRBJ2-5; a weak D match, TRBD2 (6 bases). Germline lookup yields CDR1 MGHRA and CDR2 YSYEKL. The CDR3 covers 17 residues. V was clipped by 3 bases and J by 2 bases, with 19 bases between them. For the CDR3, the DNA is TGCGCCAGCAGCCAGGACTTGGGACTCCACGCGCAAGAGACCCAGTACTTC. It translates to CASSQDLGLHAQETQYF.

The V call is TRBV7-6, the J call TRBJ2-5, with D maybe TRBD2 (6 bases). The better agreement between TRBJ2-7 and the DNA end casts doubt on the J call. CDR3 length: 13 amino acids. The germline V gene has CDR1 SGHVS and CDR2 FNYEAQ. The CDR3 here is CASSVGGLGEQYF. CDR3 nucleotides: TGTGCCAGCAGCGTAGGAGGGTTGGGCGAGCAGTACTTC.

The chain has TRBV20-1 and TRBJ2-1, with 10 bases matching TRBD2. CDR1 is DFQATT, CDR2 SNEGSKA, per germline (reference sequence). J lost 9 bases, V lost 1 base, and 12 bases had no gene match. The CDR3 extends over 16 amino acids. The CDR3 loop is CSARALAGGLLVEQFF. For the CDR3, the DNA is TGCAGTGCTAGAGCCTTAGCGGGAGGTCTCCTCGTTGAGCAGTTCTTC.

This clonotype has just a few counts. The rearrangement links TRBV12-3 or TRBV12-4 to TRBJ2-7, with D possibly called TRBD1 or TRBD2 (5 bases each). V lost 5 bases and J 0 bases, leaving 11 bases between the germline ends. There are 14 residues in the CDR3. In DNA form, the CDR3 reads TGTGCCAGCAGTCCACGGGACGTCTCCTACGAGCAGTACTTC. Protein product: CASSPRDVSYEQYF.

A few counts support this clonotype. The chain uses TRBV25-1 and TRBJ2-5, with D unclear. Trimming cost V 8 bases and J 5 bases, with 9 bases left between them. The CDR3 has 11 amino acids. From germline, CDR1 is MGHDK and CDR2 SYGVNS. CDR3 sequence: CASQSRETQYF. CDR3 DNA sequence: TGTGCCAGCCAGTCCAGGGAGACCCAGTACTTC.

The chain couples TRBV12-3 or TRBV12-4 to TRBJ2-7; a possible D gene is TRBD1 (5 bases). The CDR3 length is 14 residues. The germline V and J ends were trimmed by 6 bases and 0 bases, with 12 bases remaining between them. The CDR3 region has the DNA TGTGCCAGCAGACCAGGGTGGATCTCCTACGAGCAGTACTTC. Its translation: CASRPGWISYEQYF.

As regards this clonotype: Germline is not matched at one junction end, which may reflect a read error. The chain joins TRBV14 to TRBJ2-1; D call uncertain. Per the germline V gene, CDR1 is SGHDN and CDR2 is FVKESK. CDR3 length equals 17 residues. The CDR3 nucleotides are TGTGCCAGCAGCCACGAGACGAGGCGGTCCCCCTACAATGAACAGTTCTTC. Its translation is CASSHETRRSPYNEQFF.

This chain uses TRBV5-1 with TRBJ1-4; D perhaps matches TRBD1 (6 bases). CDR3 length: 15 amino acids. V was pared by 1 base and J by 3 bases, with 10 bases between. In germline, CDR1 is SGHRS, CDR2 YFSETQ. CDR3 in amino acids: CASSLIGQPNEKLFF. The CDR3 region has the DNA TGCGCCAGCAGCTTGATCGGACAGCCTAATGAAAAACTGTTTTTT.

The sample holds a few counts of this clonotype. The gene calls are TRBV29-1 and TRBJ2-7, with TRBD1 identical over 10 bases. V dropped 0 bases and J dropped 2; count of bases not matched to a gene: 4. The V gene's germline CDR1 is SQVTM and CDR2 ANQGSEA. The CDR3 is made up of 15 amino acids. DNA for the CDR3: TGCAGCGTTGAAGATTATGGGACAGGGGCCTACGAGCAGTACTTC. This gives the protein CSVEDYGTGAYEQYF.

This clonotype was observed a handful of times. The CDR3 sequence: CASSIGGRAGGDTQYF. The CDR3 region has the DNA TGTGCCAGTAGTATTGGGGGGAGAGCCGGCGGGGATACGCAGTATTTT. V gene TRBV19 combines with J gene TRBJ2-3; tentative D call: TRBD2 (6 bases). CDR1 and CDR2 from the germline V gene are LNHDA and SQIVND (reference sequence). V dropped 3 bases and J dropped 6 bases, with 19 bases sitting between them. The CDR3 sequence is 16 residues long.

Worth noting for this clonotype: This may come from a read error, since a much larger clone is one base off. The chain employs TRBV20-1 and TRBJ2-7; 7 bases map to TRBD2. V lost 3 bases and J lost 7; bases outside the gene matches: 12. Germline V gene lookup returns CDR1 DFQATT and CDR2 SNEGSKA (reference sequence). The CDR3 consists of 14 residues. In DNA, the CDR3 is TGCAGTGCTAGTGCCACAGCGGGACGAGATGAGCAGTACTTC. Its protein is CSASATAGRDEQYF.

This clonotype was detected only a few times. V usage is TRBV11-2 and J usage is TRBJ2-1, with a weak D call TRBD2 (7 bases). The ends were cut back, 0 bases at V and 8 bases at J, with 11 bases in the middle. This CDR3 spans 14 amino acids. Germline CDR1 and CDR2: SGHAT and FQNNGV. The DNA of the CDR3 is TGTGCCAGCAGCTTAGAGTGGGGGGGCGATGAGCAGTTCTTC. Residues: CASSLEWGGDEQFF.

This chain's CDR3 is CSASRGLAGSSYEQYF. The CDR3 DNA follows: TGCAGTGCTAGCCGTGGACTAGCGGGGAGCTCCTACGAGCAGTACTTC. J is TRBJ2-4 and V is TRBV20-1, with 12 bases matching TRBD2. The J call may be wrong; the DNA end is better matched by TRBJ2-7. The CDR3 loop spans 16 amino acids. Per germline, CDR1 DFQATT and CDR2 SNEGSKA (reference sequence).

The V call is TRBV20-1, the J call TRBJ2-1, with no clear D. The better agreement between TRBJ2-7 and the DNA end casts doubt on the J call. The germline gives CDR1 DFQATT, CDR2 SNEGSKA (reference sequence). There are 14 residues in the CDR3. CDR3 DNA sequence: TGCAGTGGAGACCGGGCAGGCTCCTACAATGAGCAGTACTTC. This encodes CSGDRAGSYNEQYF.

This clonotype has only one observation. CDR3 in amino acids: CASSLLQVPEAFF. CDR3 sequence (DNA): TGTGCCAGCAGTCTATTACAGGTCCCTGAAGCTTTCTTT. V is TRBV6-2 or TRBV6-3 and J is TRBJ1-1; D perhaps matches TRBD1 (5 bases). V gave up 5 bases and J gave up 6 bases, with 13 bases separating them. CDR1 is MNHEY, CDR2 SVGEGT, per germline. The CDR3 runs to 13 residues.

This clonotype was detected only a few times. This chain joins TRBV20-1 and TRBJ2-3, with a weak D call TRBD2 (5 bases). V lost 0 bases to trimming and J lost 14 bases, with 21 bases between them. This CDR3 region has 14 residues. In germline, CDR1 is DFQATT, CDR2 SNEGSKA (reference sequence). In DNA form, the CDR3 reads TGCAGTGCTAGAGATCATAGACTATCCGAGGCCGCGTATTTT. This translates into CSARDHRLSEAAYF.

This clonotype showed up just once. This rearrangement joins TRBV12-5 to TRBJ2-1; 7 bases align to TRBD2. This CDR3 region has 13 residues. The V gene end was trimmed by 0 bases and the J gene end by 10 bases; junction bases not matched to a gene: 3. CDR1 is LGHNT and CDR2 is FRNRAP in the germline V gene. The CDR3 DNA follows: TGTGCTAGTGGTTTGGTACGGGGAGGGGAGCAGTTCTTC. It yields the protein CASGLVRGGEQFF.

The chain carries TRBV2 and TRBJ2-4, with TRBD2 matching 8 bases. Losses at the gene ends were 10 bases for V and 0 bases for J; bases not matched to a gene: 2. The length of the CDR3 is 13 residues. Germline loops: CDR1 SNHLY, CDR2 FYNNEI. The CDR3 nucleotides are TGTGCCACTAGCGGGCTAGCCAAAAACATTCAGTACTTC. It is translated as CATSGLAKNIQYF.